This T cell receptor beta chain was recorded in a study of technical replicates of blood from four donors (dated by TCRdb to about 2017). Libraries were built with the immunoSEQ multiplex PCR assay. TCRdb re-hosts the immuneACCESS table, in-frame sequences only. Its copies lack some clones; in the studies checked, an unresolved V gene accounts for under half of them, and the cause for the rest is not known. The sample profile shows approximately 82,000 clones; approximately 90% of them were found once. Approximately 0.28% of the sample comes from the top ten. In the case of this clone: Its antigen remains unidentified. Per-base quality was not reported, and no clone a single base away is much larger than it.

The CDR3 covers 12 residues, taking in both the cysteine and the phenylalanine. Only the CDR3 DNA is retained, 36 bases long and in frame from the first base. The germline V gene (reference sequence) supplies CDR1 GTSNPN and CDR2 SVGIG. V sheds 2 bases and J sheds 2 bases, leaving 7 bases between their ends. The specimen was T cells isolated from PBMCs. This receptor was identified in a human donor in good health. This chain is built from TRBV30 and TRBJ2-7; there is no confident call for the D gene. The CDR3 is CAWSSGTYEQYF. The sequenced DNA: TGTGCCTGGAGTTCAGGTACCTACGAGCAGTACTTC.